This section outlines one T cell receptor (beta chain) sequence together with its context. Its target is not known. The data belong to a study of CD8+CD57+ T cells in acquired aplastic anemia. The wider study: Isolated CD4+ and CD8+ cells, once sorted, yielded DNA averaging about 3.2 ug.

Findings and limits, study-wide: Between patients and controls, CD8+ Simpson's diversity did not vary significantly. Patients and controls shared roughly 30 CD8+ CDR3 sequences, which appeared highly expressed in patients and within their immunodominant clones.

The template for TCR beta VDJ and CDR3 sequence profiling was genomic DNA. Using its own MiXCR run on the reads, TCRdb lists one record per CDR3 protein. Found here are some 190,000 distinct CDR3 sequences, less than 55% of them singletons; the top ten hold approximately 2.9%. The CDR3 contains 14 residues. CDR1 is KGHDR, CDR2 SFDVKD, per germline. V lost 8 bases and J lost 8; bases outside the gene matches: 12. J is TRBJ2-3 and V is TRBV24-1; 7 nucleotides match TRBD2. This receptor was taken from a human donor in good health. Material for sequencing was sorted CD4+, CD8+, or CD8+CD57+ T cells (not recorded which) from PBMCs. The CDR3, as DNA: TGTGCCACCAATGAGCGTACTAGCGTTGCTACGCAGTATTTT. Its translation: CATNERTSVATQYF.